The 19 T cell receptor beta chains presented below share a single source sample, sequenced in a study of T cells after yellow fever vaccination. In TCRdb, the 5' RACE reads were re-called with MiXCR into one record per CDR3 protein. Counted here are roughly 250,000 distinct CDR3 sequences, about an eighth occurring once; the ten biggest clones make up 0.45% to 0.65%. This sample comprised CD4+ T cells sorted from PBMCs, obtained 45 days after the yellow fever booster vaccination. Receptor source: a man aged 30 to 39 who received the YFV17D yellow fever vaccine.

On this clonotype: At one end, the junction sequence differs from germline, possibly due to a read error. This CDR3 reads CASSQGLASMIF. The CDR3 DNA is TGTGCCAGCAGCCAGGGGCTAGCTAGTATGATCTTC. The gene calls are TRBV3-1 and TRBJ2-1, with D possibly being TRBD1 or TRBD2 (5 bases each). The CDR3 totals 12 residues. Germline CDR1 is LGHDT and CDR2 is YNNKEL (reference sequence).

This clonotype was observed many times. The J gene is TRBJ1-2, the V gene TRBV4-3; D is undetermined. Germline V gene data show CDR1 as LGHNA and CDR2 as YSLEER. This CDR3 has 14 residues. The V end was cut by 2 bases, the J end by 3 bases, with 10 bases between. CDR3 nucleotides: TGCGCCAGCAGCCAACCCGGGTCCTACTATGGCTACACCTTC. Translating gives CASSQPGSYYGYTF.

This rearrangement joins TRBV5-1 to TRBJ2-7; D might be TRBD2 (5 bases). Per germline, CDR1 SGHRS and CDR2 YFSETQ. The CDR3 spans 16 residues. The ends were cut back, 2 bases at V and 0 bases at J, with 15 bases in the middle. For the CDR3, the DNA is TGCGCCAGCAGCTTTGCCGAGCGGTTTCCCTCCTACGAGCAGTACTTC. It specifies CASSFAERFPSYEQYF.

This clonotype was recorded a few times. The chain recombines TRBV7-2 with TRBJ2-1, with D maybe TRBD2 (5 bases). Germline CDR1 and CDR2: SGHTA and FQGNSA. CDR3 length: 15 residues. Trimming shortened V by 2 bases and J by 10 bases, and 18 bases separated the two germline ends. The CDR3 region has the DNA TGTGCCAGCAGCTTATCATTCGCGAGGGAGTTAGAGCAGTTCTTC. Protein: CASSLSFARELEQFF.

This clonotype came up a few times. The chain has TRBV5-1 and TRBJ2-2; TRBD1 matches at 7 bases. This CDR3 is 14 amino acids long. Germline loops: CDR1 SGHRS, CDR2 YFSETQ. Losses at the gene ends were 7 bases for V and 6 bases for J; bases not matched to a gene: 9. The CDR3 DNA sequence: TGCGCCAGCGATACGGGACAGCCGGCCGGGGAGCTGTTTTTT. Its translation: CASDTGQPAGELFF.

This clonotype has a count of ten or more. The J gene is TRBJ2-1, the V gene TRBV5-1, with 7 nucleotides matching TRBD1. Trimming at V came to 3 bases and at J to 5 bases, leaving 8 bases not matched to a gene. CDR3 length: 15 amino acids. The germline V gene encodes CDR1 SGHRS and CDR2 YFSETQ. DNA of the CDR3: TGCGCCAGCAGCTCCACAGACAGGGCCAACAATGAGCAGTTCTTC. Its translation: CASSSTDRANNEQFF.

This clonotype was seen only a few times. V is TRBV4-2 and J is TRBJ2-2, with D possibly being TRBD2 (6 bases). This CDR3 has 20 amino acids. Germline CDR1 and CDR2: LGHNA and YNFKEQ. V dropped 3 bases and J dropped 1 base, with 24 bases sitting between them. CDR3 in amino acids: CASSHAHGAAGRENTGELFF. DNA of the CDR3: TGTGCCAGCAGCCACGCTCATGGGGCCGCGGGGCGGGAGAACACCGGGGAGCTGTTTTTT.

Many counts were recorded for this clonotype. The CDR3 DNA sequence: TGTGCCAGCAGCAGACTAACAACCTACGAGCAGTACTTC. This codes for CASSRLTTYEQYF. The V gene is TRBV5-6, the J gene TRBJ2-7; possibly TRBD2 for D (5 bases). This CDR3 is built from 13 residues. V was shortened by 4 bases and J by 2 bases, with 10 bases between the two germline ends. Germline CDR1 reads SGHDT; CDR2 reads YYEEEE.

The chain combines TRBV6-5 with TRBJ1-1; maybe TRBD1 (6 bases). The CDR3 spans 16 residues. Trimming left V 4 bases short and J 1 base short, with 16 bases between. Germline CDR1 and CDR2: MNHEY and SVGAGI. The CDR3 here is CASSFSWGRGNTEAFF. Here the CDR3 DNA reads TGTGCCAGCAGTTTCTCATGGGGGCGAGGGAACACTGAAGCTTTCTTT.

CDR3 sequence: CASTNRGDAGDGYTF. In DNA, the CDR3 is TGTGCCAGCACCAACCGCGGGGACGCTGGGGATGGCTACACCTTC. The chain is built from TRBV6-2 or TRBV6-3 and TRBJ1-2, with a possible D match to TRBD1 (5 bases). The CDR3 totals 15 residues. V gave up 7 bases and J gave up 6 bases, with 21 bases separating them. Germline V gene data show CDR1 as MNHEY and CDR2 as SVGEGT.

The chain is built from TRBV5-1 and TRBJ1-6; D unresolved. V lost 4 bases, J lost 7 bases, and 12 bases lay in between. In germline, CDR1 is SGHRS, CDR2 YFSETQ. This CDR3 contains 14 residues. CDR3 coding DNA: TGCGCCAGCAGCCCCGATGGCTGGAATTCACCCCTCCACTTT. Translation gives CASSPDGWNSPLHF.

A few counts support this clonotype. The chain links TRBV15 to TRBJ2-3; D is unclear. This CDR3 region has 14 residues. V was cut by 0 bases and J by 7 bases, with 11 bases left in between. The germline CDR1 and CDR2 sequences are LNHNV and YYDKDF (reference sequence). The CDR3 bases are TGTGCCACCAGCAGAGATACGATGCTGCATACGCAGTATTTT. It translates to CATSRDTMLHTQYF.

The chain uses TRBV5-6 and TRBJ2-1, with 8 bases matching TRBD2. V lost 5 bases and J lost 10; bases outside the gene matches: 8. This CDR3 has 13 residues. The germline V gene encodes CDR1 SGHDT and CDR2 YYEEEE. In DNA form, the CDR3 reads TGTGCCAGCAGTCTTATAGCGGGAAACGAGCAGTTCTTC. Protein product: CASSLIAGNEQFF.

A few counts support this clonotype. The chain carries TRBV5-1 and TRBJ2-7, with D perhaps matching TRBD1 or TRBD2 (6 bases each). Between the trimmed V and J ends, which lost 3 bases and 4 bases, there was a span of 17 bases. CDR3 length equals 15 residues. CDR1 and CDR2 from the germline V gene are SGHRS and YFSETQ. The CDR3 is CASSSHPRGEYEQYF. CDR3 DNA sequence: TGCGCCAGCAGCTCCCACCCTAGGGGGGAGTACGAGCAGTACTTC. Combining the CDR3 with reference TRBV5-1 and TRBJ2-7 gives the whole variable domain KAGVTQTPRYLIKTRGQQVTLSCSPISGHRSVSWYQQTPGQGLQFLFEYFSETQRNKGNFPGRFSGRQFSNSRSEMNVSTLELGDSALYLCASSSHPRGEYEQYFGPGTRLTVT.

This clonotype came up a few times. The CDR3 loop reads CASSYGGGTYSNQPQHF. CDR3 nucleotide sequence: TGTGCCAGCAGTTATGGGGGGGGGACCTATAGCAATCAGCCCCAGCATTTT. The V gene is TRBV12-3 or TRBV12-4, the J gene TRBJ1-5; D might be TRBD1 (5 bases). The CDR3 is 17 amino acids. The V gene lost 4 bases and the J gene lost 0 bases, with 16 bases spanning the gap.

This clonotype was detected a few times. This sequence joins TRBV5-1 and TRBJ1-1; tentative D call: TRBD1 (5 bases). CDR3 length equals 15 residues. The germline V gene encodes CDR1 SGHRS and CDR2 YFSETQ. Trimming removed 0 bases from V and 3 bases from J, with 12 bases in between. The CDR3 DNA reads as TGCGCCAGCAGCTTGGGGCAGGGAGCGGACACTGAAGCTTTCTTT. Translating it yields CASSLGQGADTEAFF.

CDR3 loop: CATSSSGVYNEQFF. For the CDR3, the DNA is TGTGCCACCAGTTCTAGCGGGGTCTACAATGAGCAGTTCTTC. This rearrangement joins TRBV24-1 to TRBJ2-1, with TRBD2 identical over 9 bases. The V and J ends lost 6 bases and 3 bases, in that order; junction bases with no gene match: 2. Germline lookup yields CDR1 KGHDR and CDR2 SFDVKD. The CDR3 totals 14 residues.

The rearrangement uses TRBV7-2 and TRBJ2-1; 14 bases agree with TRBD2. The CDR3 contains 17 residues. Trimming took 0 bases from V and 8 from J; bases not matched to a gene: 6. Germline CDR1 SGHTA, CDR2 FQGNSA. The DNA for the CDR3 is TGTGCCAGCAGCTTAGCGACTAGCGGGAGGGCCATCTATGAGCAGTTCTTC. Amino acid sequence: CASSLATSGRAIYEQFF.

This clonotype was recorded many times. Written as DNA, the CDR3 is TGCGCCAGCAGCTTGGGACTCGATACGCAGTATTTT. Translating it yields CASSLGLDTQYF. This chain uses TRBV5-1 with TRBJ2-3; unclear D gene. Germline V gene data show CDR1 as SGHRS and CDR2 as YFSETQ. V was pared by 0 bases and J by 6 bases, with 5 bases between. The CDR3 has 12 amino acids. Complete variable domain (other parts from reference TRBV5-1 and TRBJ2-3): KAGVTQTPRYLIKTRGQQVTLSCSPISGHRSVSWYQQTPGQGLQFLFEYFSETQRNKGNFPGRFSGRQFSNSRSEMNVSTLELGDSALYLCASSLGLDTQYFGPGTRLTVL.